This T cell receptor (beta chain) derives from a study of metastatic and nonmetastatic thyroid tumors. TCRdb re-analyzed the PCR reads through MiXCR. The sample records tens of thousands of clones, 25% to 30% being singletons. Patients were all untreated before their thyroid surgery. This clone was seen ten or more times. The V and J ends lost 1 base and 0 bases respectively, with 16 bases between them. This CDR3 is 17 amino acids long. The V gene's germline CDR1 is LGHNA and CDR2 YNFKEQ. The rearrangement uses TRBV4-2 and TRBJ2-7, with D maybe TRBD2 (5 bases). The sequence was obtained from a female donor with papillary thyroid cancer or a benign thyroid nodule (not recorded which). Some clones in this sample may be carry-over from other donors' samples. Sequencing used blood. CDR3 amino acids: CASSQGLGAVSSYEQYF. CDR3 coding DNA: TGTGCCAGCAGCCAAGGCCTCGGAGCGGTGAGCTCCTACGAGCAGTACTTC.